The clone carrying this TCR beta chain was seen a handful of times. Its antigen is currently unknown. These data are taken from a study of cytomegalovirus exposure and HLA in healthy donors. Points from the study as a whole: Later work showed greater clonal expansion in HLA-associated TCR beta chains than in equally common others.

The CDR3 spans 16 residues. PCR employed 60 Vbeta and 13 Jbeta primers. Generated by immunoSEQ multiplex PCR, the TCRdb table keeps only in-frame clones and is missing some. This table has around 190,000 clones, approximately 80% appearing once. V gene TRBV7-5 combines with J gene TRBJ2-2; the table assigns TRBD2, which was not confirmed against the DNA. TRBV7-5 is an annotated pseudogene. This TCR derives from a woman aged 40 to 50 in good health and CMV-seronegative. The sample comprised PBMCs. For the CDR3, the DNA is TGTGTCAGAAGCCGGACTAGCGGGACGAACACCGGGGAGCTGTTTTTT. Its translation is CVRSRTSGTNTGELFF.